This TCR beta chain was identified in a study of T cells after yellow fever vaccination. They built TCR cDNA with 5'RACE template switching, a step that put in a universal primer site and UMIs. TCRdb passed the 5' RACE reads through MiXCR, listing each CDR3 protein once. The sample has about 580,000 distinct CDR3 sequences; roughly 17% are singletons. This CDR3 is 13 amino acids long. Trimming removed 1 base at V and 8 bases at J, with 11 bases between. Germline CDR1 SQVTM, CDR2 ANQGSEA. The sample holds one count of this clonotype. The starting material was PBMCs, obtained around 5 days after the first yellow fever vaccination. The chain uses TRBV29-1 and TRBJ1-4; possible D gene TRBD1, 5 bases. The receptor was isolated from a man aged 18-30 years who received the YFV17D yellow fever vaccine. The CDR3, as DNA: TGCAGCGTTGAAGTCTGGGGCTGGGAAAAACTGTTTTTT. Translating gives CSVEVWGWEKLFF.